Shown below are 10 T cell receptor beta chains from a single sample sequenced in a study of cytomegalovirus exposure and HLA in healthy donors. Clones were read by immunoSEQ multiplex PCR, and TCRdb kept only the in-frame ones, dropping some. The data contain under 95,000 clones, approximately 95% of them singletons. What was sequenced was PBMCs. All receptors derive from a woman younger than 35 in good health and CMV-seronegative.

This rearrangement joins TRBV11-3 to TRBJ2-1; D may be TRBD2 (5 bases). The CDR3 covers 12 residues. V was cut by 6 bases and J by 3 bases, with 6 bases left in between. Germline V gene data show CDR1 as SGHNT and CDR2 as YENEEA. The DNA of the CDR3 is TGTGCCAGCAGTAGCGACTACAATGAGCAGTTCTTC. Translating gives CASSSDYNEQFF.

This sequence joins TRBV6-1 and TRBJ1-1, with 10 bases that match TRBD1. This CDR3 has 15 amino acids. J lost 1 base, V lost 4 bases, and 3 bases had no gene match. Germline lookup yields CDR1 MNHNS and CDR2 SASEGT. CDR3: CASSGRTGGNTEAFF. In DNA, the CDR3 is TGTGCCAGCAGTGGCCGGACAGGGGGGAACACTGAAGCTTTCTTT.

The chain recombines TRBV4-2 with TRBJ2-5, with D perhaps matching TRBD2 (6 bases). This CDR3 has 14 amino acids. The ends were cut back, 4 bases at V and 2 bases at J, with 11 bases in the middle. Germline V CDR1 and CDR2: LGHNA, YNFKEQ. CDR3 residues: CASSREGLQETQYF. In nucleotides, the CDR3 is TGTGCCAGCAGCCGAGAGGGACTTCAAGAGACCCAGTACTTC.

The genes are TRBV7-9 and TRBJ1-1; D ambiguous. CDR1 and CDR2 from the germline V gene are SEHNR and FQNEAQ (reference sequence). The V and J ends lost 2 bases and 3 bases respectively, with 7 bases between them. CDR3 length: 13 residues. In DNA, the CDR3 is TGTGCCAGCAGCTTAAACGGGTACACTGAAGCTTTCTTT. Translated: CASSLNGYTEAFF.

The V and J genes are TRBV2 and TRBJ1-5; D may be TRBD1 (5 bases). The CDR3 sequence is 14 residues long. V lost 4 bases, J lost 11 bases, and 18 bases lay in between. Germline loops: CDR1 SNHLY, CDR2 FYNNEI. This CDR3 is CASSVQVVSQTQHF. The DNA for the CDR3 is TGTGCCAGCAGTGTACAGGTGGTGAGCCAAACCCAGCATTTT.

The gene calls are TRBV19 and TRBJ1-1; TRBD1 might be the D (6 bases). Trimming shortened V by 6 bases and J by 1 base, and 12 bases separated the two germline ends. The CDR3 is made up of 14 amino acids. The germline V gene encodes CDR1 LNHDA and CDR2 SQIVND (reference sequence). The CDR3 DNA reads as TGTGCCAGTAGCCTCCTACAGGGGAACACTGAAGCTTTCTTT. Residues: CASSLLQGNTEAFF.

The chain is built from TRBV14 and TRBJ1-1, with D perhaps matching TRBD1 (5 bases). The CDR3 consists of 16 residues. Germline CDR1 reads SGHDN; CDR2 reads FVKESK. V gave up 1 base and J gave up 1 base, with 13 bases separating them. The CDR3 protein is CASSQVGGVWNTEAFF. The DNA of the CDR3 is TGTGCCAGCAGCCAAGTTGGGGGGGTTTGGAACACTGAAGCTTTCTTT.

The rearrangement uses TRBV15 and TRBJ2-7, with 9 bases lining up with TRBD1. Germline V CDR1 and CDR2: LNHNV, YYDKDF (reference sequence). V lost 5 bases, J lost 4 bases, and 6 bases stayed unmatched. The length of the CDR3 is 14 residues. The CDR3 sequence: CATSPRQGGYEQYF. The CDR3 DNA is TGTGCCACCAGCCCCCGACAGGGGGGGTACGAGCAGTACTTC.

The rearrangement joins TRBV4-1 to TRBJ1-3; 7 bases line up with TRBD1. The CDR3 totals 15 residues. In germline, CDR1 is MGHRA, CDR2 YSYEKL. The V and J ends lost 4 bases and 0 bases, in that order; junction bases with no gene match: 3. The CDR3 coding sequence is TGCGCCAGCAGCCCTTGGGACAGCTCTGGAAACACCATATATTTT. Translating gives CASSPWDSSGNTIYF.

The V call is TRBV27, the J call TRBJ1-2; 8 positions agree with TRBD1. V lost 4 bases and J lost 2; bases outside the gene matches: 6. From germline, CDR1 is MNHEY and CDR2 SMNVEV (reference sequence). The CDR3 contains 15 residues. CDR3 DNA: TGTGCCAGCAGTTACCCGACAGGGGTAAACTATGGCTACACCTTC. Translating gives CASSYPTGVNYGYTF.